Reported below is one T cell receptor beta chain. Its antigen target is currently unknown. Per-nucleotide qualities are absent, and no much larger clonotype sits a single base away. These data are taken from a study of cytomegalovirus exposure and HLA in healthy donors listed by TCRdb under 2017. About the investigation overall: According to a later analysis, one platform produced both the approximately 110 validation repertoires and the roughly 640 repertoires of the first cohort. The study was designed to test whether signatures of past pathogen exposure could be identified by cataloging public T cell receptors. In addition to the first cohort of hundreds of subjects, a separate validation cohort of approximately 110 different subjects was used. To predict cytomegalovirus infection status, the study combined high-throughput TCR immunosequencing, statistical association of individual TCRs with disease status, and machine learning.

Study-level results and caveats: A later analysis found that TCRs clustered in the first cohort also tended to co-occur in the 95 to 150 validation repertoires, with approximately 95% of cluster scores above 0. A few of the identified cytomegalovirus-associated TCR beta chains were confirmed in vitro to be specific for cytomegalovirus antigens. In the study, around 160 TCR beta chains were listed as associated with cytomegalovirus. Cytomegalovirus status was reported to be diagnosed by the classifier with high specificity and sensitivity in both the original and validation cohorts. The authors suggested that the approach could potentially be generalized to other disease states and immunological phenotypes. While some public TCRs were present in many individuals, most TCR sequences turned up only very rarely across donors. All 120 or so repertoires were used to score co-occurrence in the validation cohort in a later analysis, because that analysis had no HLA typing for the cohort.

Libraries came from the immunoSEQ multiplex PCR assay. From the authors' description of their analysis: To diagnose cytomegalovirus status from the catalog of TCR beta chain sequences, a statistical classification framework was built. What TCRdb holds here is the immuneACCESS table cut down to in-frame rearrangements. Part of the clones is not present; checked against another copy, under half of the missing clones reflect an unresolved V gene, and the others are unexplained. The DNA gave D and trimming, while V, J and clone size come from that table. This sample is represented by 90,000 to 150,000 clones; around 88% of them were singletons. The leading ten clones occupy roughly 5.3% of the sample. Including the terminal cysteine and phenylalanine, the CDR3 comprises 14 residues. Just CDR3 DNA is preserved here, 42 bases in frame from base 1. The germline V gene encodes CDR1 SQVTM and CDR2 ANQGSEA. V lost 1 base and J lost 7 bases, and the count of bases not matched to a germline gene is 7.

Separate from the roughly 650-subject first cohort, the validation cohort of roughly 110 subjects was the group to which the donors belonged. Recombination joined TRBV29-1 with TRBJ1-2; the junction holds 9 bases that match TRBD1. The material sequenced was PBMCs. The origin of this receptor is a young man in good health and CMV-seronegative. The nucleotide sequence is given as TGCAGCGTTGAAGCCAGGACAGGGGCGAGTGGCTACACCTTC. Its translation is CSVEARTGASGYTF.